The present entry profiles one T cell receptor beta chain with its context. Its specificity is unknown. The entry originates in a study of T cell responses to AZD1222 COVID-19 vaccine. Whole-study results and caveats: Among AZD1222 vaccinees, only 5 or 6 were seropositive at baseline. Nearly half of spike-specific TCRs reportedly target unmutated variant regions.

This CDR3 is built from 13 residues. Trimming left V 4 bases short and J 4 bases short, with 11 bases between. Germline CDR1 and CDR2: KGHSH and LQKENI. Sequencing used immunoSEQ multiplex PCR; TCRdb keeps in-frame clones, though not all of them. The data hold around 94,000 clones, with 85% observed a single time. Investigators merged groups given second doses at roughly 4 or roughly 12 weeks. The sequence was obtained from an adult who received the AZD1222 COVID-19 vaccine. The V gene is TRBV18, the J gene TRBJ2-7, with D possibly TRBD1 on 6 matching bases. The sample here was peripheral blood, taken 28 days after the second AZD1222 dose. The DNA for the CDR3 is TGTGCCAGCTCACTCAAACAGGGTTACGAGCAGTACTTC. It translates to CASSLKQGYEQYF.